Reported below is one TCR beta chain. The CDR3 runs to 13 residues. Germline values: CDR1 SGHDT, CDR2 YYEEEE. The V gene lost 4 bases and the J gene lost 11 bases, with 16 bases spanning the gap. The data were taken from a study of blood T cell repertoires in COVID-19. TCRdb's copy holds only in-frame clones and misses some; the assay was immunoSEQ multiplex PCR. The table includes approximately 270,000 clones, 80% to 90% detected once. The chain couples TRBV5-6 to TRBJ1-5; no firm D call. The sequencing sample was made of peripheral blood. This clonotype was sampled from a woman in her 70s with acute or convalescent COVID-19. In DNA form, the CDR3 reads TGTGCCAGCAGCGCCCTGATGGGGAGGACCCAGCATTTT. Translated: CASSALMGRTQHF.